Listed here are 31 T cell receptor beta chains from one sample, sequenced in a study of monozygotic twins with inflammatory bowel disease. TCRdb reprocessed the 5' RACE reads, keeping one entry per CDR3 protein, no DNA. The sample has 90,000 to 110,000 distinct CDR3 sequences, and its top ten clones hold under 15%. The sample was blood. The receptors come from a human donor with ulcerative colitis or Crohn's disease, or a healthy co-twin of an affected twin (not recorded which).

This chain uses TRBV5-4 with TRBJ2-3; TCRdb's D gene call, TRBD1, goes unchecked for lack of DNA. The germline V gene has CDR1 SGHNT and CDR2 YYREEE (reference sequence). This CDR3 has 15 amino acids. The CDR3 here is CASSLGQGMTDTQYF.

The chain combines TRBV28 with TRBJ2-7; TCRdb's D gene call, TRBD1, goes unchecked for lack of DNA. The germline V gene encodes CDR1 MDHEN and CDR2 SYDVKM. The CDR3 loop spans 16 amino acids. The CDR3 loop is CASSFPWDPQTYEQYF.

The chain has TRBV25-1 and TRBJ1-1; without DNA, the TCRdb call of TRBD1 cannot be checked. The CDR3 contains 15 residues. The germline CDR1 and CDR2 sequences are MGHDK and SYGVNS. The CDR3 protein is CASSDRDRGNTEAFF.

V and J are TRBV5-5 and TRBJ2-5. Looked up from germline, CDR1 is SGHKS and CDR2 is YYEKEE (reference sequence). This CDR3 region has 14 residues. CDR3 region: CASSLGGFQETQYF.

The chain is built from TRBV7-9 and TRBJ1-2; TCRdb designates TRBD1, a call that cannot be tested without DNA. This CDR3 region has 15 residues. In germline, CDR1 is SEHNR, CDR2 FQNEAQ (reference sequence). The CDR3 here is CASSLGGVWHYGYTF.

The rearrangement links TRBV19 to TRBJ2-1; TCRdb outputs TRBD1, but without DNA this stays unchecked. This CDR3 has 14 residues. From germline, CDR1 is LNHDA and CDR2 SQIVND (reference sequence). The CDR3 reads CASSDRGISDEQFF.

V usage is TRBV15 and J usage is TRBJ2-3; absent DNA, TCRdb's TRBD1 call cannot be checked. The length of the CDR3 is 14 residues. From germline, CDR1 is LNHNV and CDR2 YYDKDF (reference sequence). CDR3 residues: CATSRDPATDTQYF.

The chain uses TRBV28 and TRBJ2-1; the D call from TCRdb, TRBD2, cannot be confirmed without DNA. The germline gives CDR1 MDHEN, CDR2 SYDVKM. This CDR3 contains 16 residues. CDR3 loop: CASSPPLAGLDNEQFF.

V usage is TRBV30 and J usage is TRBJ2-2; the TRBD2 assignment by TCRdb is unverifiable without DNA. This CDR3 has 14 amino acids. The germline gives CDR1 GTSNPN, CDR2 SVGIG (reference sequence). CDR3 protein: CAWSGTPSGGELFF.

The V gene is TRBV12-3 or TRBV12-4, the J gene TRBJ2-2; the TCRdb D gene call, TRBD1, has no DNA to confirm it. The CDR3 length is 14 residues. The CDR3 sequence is CASSSTGRNGELFF.

The J gene is TRBJ2-7, the V gene TRBV20-1; checking the TCRdb D call of TRBD1 is not possible without DNA. Germline values: CDR1 DFQATT, CDR2 SNEGSKA (reference sequence). The CDR3 consists of 14 residues. CDR3 loop: CSASLSGQSYEQYF.

This chain joins TRBV14 and TRBJ2-7; no DNA is available, so the TRBD1 call from TCRdb remains unchecked. Germline CDR1 and CDR2: SGHDN and FVKESK. The CDR3 runs to 14 residues. CDR3 sequence: CASSRDVPTYEQYF.

The rearrangement joins TRBV29-1 to TRBJ1-2. CDR1 and CDR2 (germline): SQVTM, ANQGSEA. The CDR3 consists of 13 residues. The CDR3 region is CSVETFVGDGYTF.

The rearrangement links TRBV5-5 to TRBJ1-5; the D call from TCRdb, TRBD1, cannot be confirmed without DNA. This CDR3 contains 13 residues. Germline CDR1 and CDR2: SGHKS and YYEKEE (reference sequence). CDR3 in amino acids: CASSGQGDQPQHF.

The chain is built from TRBV7-2 and TRBJ2-1; as DNA is missing, the TRBD2 call by TCRdb cannot be tested. CDR1 is SGHTA and CDR2 is FQGNSA in the germline V gene. The CDR3 sequence is 15 residues long. CDR3 loop: CASSKEGISYNEQFF.

V and J are TRBV5-1 and TRBJ1-4. CDR3 length: 18 amino acids. CDR1 and CDR2 (germline): SGHRS, YFSETQ. CDR3 amino acids: CASSWTHPQSTTNEKLFF.

The rearrangement uses TRBV2 and TRBJ2-5; the TCRdb call, TRBD1, lacks DNA for checking. This CDR3 spans 15 amino acids. CDR1 is SNHLY, CDR2 FYNNEI, per germline. The chain's CDR3 is CASSEARGSQETQYF.

This chain joins TRBV7-2 and TRBJ1-2. Germline V CDR1 and CDR2: SGHTA, FQGNSA. This CDR3 is 15 amino acids long. The CDR3 reads CASSLVIDQNYGYTF.

The V gene is TRBV5-1, the J gene TRBJ2-7; TCRdb lists TRBD1, though no DNA is available to test this call. This CDR3 spans 15 amino acids. From germline, CDR1 is SGHRS and CDR2 YFSETQ. CDR3 in amino acids: CASSPGQGFLYEQYF.

The chain employs TRBV11-2 and TRBJ2-6; TCRdb returns TRBD1, unconfirmable since there is no DNA. The CDR3 totals 17 residues. Germline CDR1 is SGHAT and CDR2 is FQNNGV. The CDR3 sequence is CASSLVGQLSGANVLTF. Drawing the rest from reference TRBV11-2 and TRBJ2-6, the complete variable domain is EAGVAQSPRYKIIEKRQSVAFWCNPISGHATLYWYQQILGQGPKLLIQFQNNGVVDDSQLPKDRFSAERLKGVDSTLKIQPAKLEDSAVYLCASSLVGQLSGANVLTFGAGSRLTVL.

The J gene is TRBJ1-4, the V gene TRBV28. CDR3 length: 14 amino acids. The germline CDR1 and CDR2 sequences are MDHEN and SYDVKM. CDR3 sequence reads: CASSLEGWAEKLFF.

The rearrangement uses TRBV3-1 and TRBJ2-5; TCRdb outputs TRBD2, but without DNA this stays unchecked. The CDR3 spans 19 residues. Germline V gene sequence: CDR1 LGHDT, CDR2 YNNKEL (reference sequence). The CDR3 sequence: CASSQEGLAGGGGQETQYF.

The chain carries TRBV12-3 or TRBV12-4 and TRBJ1-3. The CDR3 covers 14 residues. CDR3 region: CASSLRIDGYTIYF.

The chain employs TRBV15 and TRBJ1-1; TCRdb designates TRBD1, a call that cannot be tested without DNA. Germline CDR1 LNHNV, CDR2 YYDKDF (reference sequence). The CDR3 extends over 13 amino acids. CDR3: CATSRTQGTEAFF.

The CDR3 loop is CASSLGGAEAFF. V usage is TRBV28 and J usage is TRBJ1-1; with no DNA, the TCRdb D assignment of TRBD1 cannot be verified. This CDR3 spans 12 amino acids. The V gene's germline CDR1 is MDHEN and CDR2 SYDVKM.

V and J are TRBV7-9 and TRBJ1-5. The CDR3 runs to 13 residues. Per germline, CDR1 SEHNR and CDR2 FQNEAQ (reference sequence). CDR3 sequence reads: CASSLGANQPQHF.

This chain connects TRBV12-3 or TRBV12-4 to TRBJ2-1; TCRdb proposes TRBD2, but this gene call is untestable without DNA. CDR3 size: 15 residues. The CDR3: CASSWRGGIENEQFF.

The genes are TRBV20-1 and TRBJ2-7. The CDR3 contains 13 residues. Germline loops: CDR1 DFQATT, CDR2 SNEGSKA (reference sequence). The CDR3 reads CSARARLASEQYF.

The chain carries TRBV5-5 and TRBJ2-5; TCRdb picks TRBD1, but there is no DNA to check that call. Germline V gives CDR1 SGHKS, CDR2 YYEKEE (reference sequence). The CDR3 length is 15 residues. The CDR3 loop reads CASTQAPTGWETQYF.

The genes are TRBV28 and TRBJ1-4; TCRdb outputs TRBD1, but without DNA this stays unchecked. Germline CDR1 reads MDHEN; CDR2 reads SYDVKM. The CDR3 has 12 amino acids. The CDR3 region is CASRRGNEKLFF.

The CDR3 region is CASSVPGGNTIYF. V gene TRBV25-1 combines with J gene TRBJ1-3. CDR1 is MGHDK, CDR2 SYGVNS, per germline. The CDR3 runs 13 residues. The full variable domain, in which reference TRBV25-1 and TRBJ1-3 provide the parts outside the CDR3, is EADIYQTPRYLVIGTGKKITLECSQTMGHDKMYWYQQDPGMELHLIHYSYGVNSTEKGDLSSESTVSRIRTEHFPLTLESARPSHTSQYLCASSVPGGNTIYFGEGSWLTVV.